The clone carrying this T cell receptor beta chain turned up a few times. Its antigen is not known. V dropped 7 bases and J dropped 3 bases, with 21 bases sitting between them. Germline CDR1 reads SQVTM; CDR2 reads ANQGSEA. The CDR3 length is 15 residues. This sample was included in a study of T cell repertoires in cytomegalovirus infection. Study-wide context: Matching HLA type, along with CMV infection, was indicated by public TCR beta signatures.

The study, taken as a whole, reports: Cumulated frequencies of public TCR beta families served to identify carriers of CMV plus the relevant HLA. HLA-C-restricted TCR beta clonotypes specific for CMV led the ex vivo response.

MiXCR, run by TCRdb on the reads, gives a single entry per CDR3 protein. The sample includes about 140,000 distinct CDR3 sequences, under 8% of them seen just once. The genes are TRBV29-1 and TRBJ1-1, with D perhaps matching TRBD1 (5 bases). This TCR was sampled from a human donor in good health (CMV status not recorded). Some clones in this sample may be carry-over from other donors' samples. The sample taken for sequencing was PBMCs. This CDR3 reads CSGRLGGGRDTEAFF. The CDR3 DNA follows: TGCAGCGGTCGTTTGGGGGGAGGTAGGGACACTGAAGCTTTCTTT. Full variable domain (outside the CDR3, taken from reference TRBV29-1 and TRBJ1-1): SAVISQKPSRDICQRGTSLTIQCQVDSQVTMMFWYRQQPGQSLTLIATANQGSEATYESGFVIDKFPISRPNLTFSTLTVSNMSPEDSSIYLCSGRLGGGRDTEAFFGQGTRLTVV.